This T cell receptor (beta chain) was found in a study of regulatory T cells in long-lasting Graves disease. Time point noted: persistent/refractory GD, antithyroid drugs over 5 years with positive TRAb. RNA extracted from PBMCs served as the sequencing template. Libraries of TCR beta came from iRepertoire HTBI primers plus Arm-PCR of CDR3 regions. TCRdb ran MiXCR on the multiplex PCR reads and lists one entry per CDR3 protein. The data show 500,000 to 800,000 distinct CDR3 sequences, with approximately 29% seen just once and roughly 46% held by the top ten. CDR1 MNHEY and CDR2 SMNVEV come from the germline V gene (reference sequence). The CDR3 spans 12 residues. V was pared by 7 bases and J by 6 bases, with 10 bases between.

Sequenced material: peripheral blood mononuclear cells (PBMCs), taken when the disease was refractory, from a patient treated with antithyroid drugs. This TCR derives from a female donor with Graves disease. This rearrangement joins TRBV27 to TRBJ1-5, with D possibly TRBD1 on 5 matching bases. Here the CDR3 reads CASTSGRQPQHF. CDR3 nucleotides: TGTGCCAGCACCTCGGGACGTCAGCCCCAGCATTTT.